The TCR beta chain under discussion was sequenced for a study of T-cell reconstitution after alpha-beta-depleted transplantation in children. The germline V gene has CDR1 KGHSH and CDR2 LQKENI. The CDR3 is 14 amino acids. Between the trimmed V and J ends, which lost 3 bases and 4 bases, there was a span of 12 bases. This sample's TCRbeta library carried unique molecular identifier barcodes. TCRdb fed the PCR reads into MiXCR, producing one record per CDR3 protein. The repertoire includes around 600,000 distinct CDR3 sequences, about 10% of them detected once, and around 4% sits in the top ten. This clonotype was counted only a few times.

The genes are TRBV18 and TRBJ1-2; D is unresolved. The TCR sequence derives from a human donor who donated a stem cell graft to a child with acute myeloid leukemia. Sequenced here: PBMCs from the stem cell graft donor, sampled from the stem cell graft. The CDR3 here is CASSPASSAYGYTF. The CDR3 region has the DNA TGTGCCAGCTCACCTGCGTCAAGTGCCTATGGCTACACCTTC.